This is a list of T cell receptor beta chains from one sample in a study of blood T cell repertoires in COVID-19. The data were produced by immunoSEQ multiplex PCR, yet TCRdb's version contains in-frame clones alone and is incomplete. This table has 150,000 to 200,000 clones, around 83% appearing once. The sequenced sample consisted of peripheral blood. These receptor sequences come from a human donor in a cohort sampled during active COVID-19. Both conserved end residues are part of each CDR3. D genes are given only for firm matches. Expanded clones are given a class, and other clones once, few, many or no size at all.

.	.	TRBV4-1	TRBJ2-7	TGCGCCAGCAGCCAAGAACTCAGAGGGCGCGAGCAGTACTTC	CASSQELRGREQYF
TRBD1	.	TRBV9	TRBJ2-7	TGTGCCAGCAGCGTAGGAGTCGGGGGACAGGGGGCCTACGAGCAGTACTTC	CASSVGVGGQGAYEQYF
.	.	TRBV14	TRBJ1-3	TGTGCCAGCAGCCAAGCCAGCGTCCTAAACACCATATATTTT	CASSQASVLNTIYF
TRBD1	few	TRBV9	TRBJ1-2	TGTGCCAGCAGCGTTCCGGACAGGGTTGGCTACACCTTC	CASSVPDRVGYTF
TRBD1	.	TRBV7-9	TRBJ1-2	TGTGCCAGCAGCTTTGGACAGGACGCTAGCTATGGCTACACCTTC	CASSFGQDASYGYTF
.	.	TRBV7-3	TRBJ2-5	TGTGCCAGCAGCTTCCCCGAGGGGGAGTGGGAGACCCAGTACTTC	CASSFPEGEWETQYF
.	.	TRBV3-1/TRBV3-2	TRBJ2-7	TGTGCCAGCAGCCAGTCTCTAGAGCAGTACTTC	CASSQSLEQYF
.	.	TRBV11-3	TRBJ2-7	TGTGCCAGCAGCTCCGACGGGTACGAGCAGTACTTC	CASSSDGYEQYF
.	.	TRBV5-1	TRBJ1-1	TGCGCCAGCAGCTTGGGCGCGGAAAACACTGAAGCTTTCTTT	CASSLGAENTEAFF
.	.	TRBV6-5	TRBJ1-1	TGTGCCAGCAGTTACGGGGGGGGGAACACTGAAGCTTTCTTT	CASSYGGGNTEAFF
.	.	TRBV29-1	TRBJ1-2	TGCAGCGTTGAATCCGGGGGGGACTATGGCTACACCTTC	CSVESGGDYGYTF